The 9 T cell receptor beta chains presented below share a single source sample, sequenced in a study of CXCR3-negative and CXCR3-positive naive CD8 T cells. The libraries of TRB cDNA were prepared using 5' RACE with UMI labels. TCRdb reprocessed the 5' RACE reads, with one entry per CDR3 protein and no DNA. This repertoire comprises about 5,800 distinct CDR3 sequences; its ten largest clones make up about 1.5%. Input material: naive CXCR3- CD8+ T cells from blood. Stated subset: CD45RO-CCR7+CD27+CD95- naive CD8+ T cells lacking CXCR3 (TNR3-). Receptors were obtained from a human donor in good health. Some clones in this sample may be carry-over from other donors' samples.

By frequency, this clonotype registers medium-sized. The chain uses TRBV7-6 and TRBJ1-6. There are 17 residues in the CDR3. CDR1 and CDR2 (germline): SGHVS, FNYEAQ. CDR3: CASSLNARENYNSPLHF.

By frequency, this clonotype registers medium-sized. V and J are TRBV29-1 and TRBJ2-2; TCRdb designates TRBD1, a call that cannot be tested without DNA. The CDR3 extends over 14 amino acids. CDR1 and CDR2 from the germline V gene are SQVTM and ANQGSEA. CDR3 amino acids: CSVGGNPETGELFF.

The V and J genes are TRBV5-4 and TRBJ2-7. CDR3 length: 12 residues. Germline-derived CDR1 and CDR2 are SGHNT and YYREEE (reference sequence). CDR3 sequence: CASSSAGYEQYF.

V usage is TRBV9 and J usage is TRBJ1-1. The CDR3 runs 12 residues. Germline CDR1 is SGDLS and CDR2 is YYNGEE. CDR3: CASSDTNTEAFF.

Frequency places this clonotype as medium-sized. The chain recombines TRBV10-3 with TRBJ2-3. Germline assignment: CDR1 ENHRY and CDR2 SYGVKD. There are 15 residues in the CDR3. CDR3 residues: CAISSSPRTTDTQYF.

V and J are TRBV7-2 and TRBJ2-1; the D gene TCRdb calls, TRBD2, cannot be checked with no DNA. Per germline, CDR1 SGHTA and CDR2 FQGNSA. The CDR3 length is 14 residues. The CDR3 sequence is CASSPRGEGYEQFF.

The chain recombines TRBV29-1 with TRBJ2-1; TCRdb proposes TRBD1, but this gene call is untestable without DNA. The CDR3 is 13 amino acids. Germline V gene lookup returns CDR1 SQVTM and CDR2 ANQGSEA. The CDR3 region is CSVAQGRFNEQFF.

The chain recombines TRBV20-1 with TRBJ1-2; with no DNA, the TCRdb D assignment of TRBD1 cannot be verified. Germline assignment: CDR1 DFQATT and CDR2 SNEGSKA (reference sequence). There are 15 residues in the CDR3. The CDR3 spells CSARDPGQGLEGYTF.

The chain recombines TRBV7-6 with TRBJ2-7; checking the TCRdb D call of TRBD1 is not possible without DNA. The CDR3 loop spans 14 amino acids. The germline CDR1 and CDR2 sequences are SGHVS and FNYEAQ. This CDR3 reads CASRSGTGGPEQYF.